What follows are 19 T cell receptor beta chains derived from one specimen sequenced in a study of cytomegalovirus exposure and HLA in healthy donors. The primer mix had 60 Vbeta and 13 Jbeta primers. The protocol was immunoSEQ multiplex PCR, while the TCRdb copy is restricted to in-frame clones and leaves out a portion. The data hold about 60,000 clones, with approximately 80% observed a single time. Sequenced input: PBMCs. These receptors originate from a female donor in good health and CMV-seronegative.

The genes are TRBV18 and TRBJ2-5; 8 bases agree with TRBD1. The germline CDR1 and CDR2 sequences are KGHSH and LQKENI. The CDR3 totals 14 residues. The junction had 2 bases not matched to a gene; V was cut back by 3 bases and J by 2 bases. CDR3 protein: CASSPGTGQETQYF. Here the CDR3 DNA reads TGTGCCAGCTCACCCGGGACAGGACAAGAGACCCAGTACTTC.

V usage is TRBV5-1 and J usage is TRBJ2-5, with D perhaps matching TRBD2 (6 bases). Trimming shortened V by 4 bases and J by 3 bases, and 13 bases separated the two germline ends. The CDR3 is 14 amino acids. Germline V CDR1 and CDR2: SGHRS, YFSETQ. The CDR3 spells CASSVRSGEETQYF. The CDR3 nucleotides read TGCGCCAGCAGCGTTCGCTCGGGGGAAGAGACCCAGTACTTC.

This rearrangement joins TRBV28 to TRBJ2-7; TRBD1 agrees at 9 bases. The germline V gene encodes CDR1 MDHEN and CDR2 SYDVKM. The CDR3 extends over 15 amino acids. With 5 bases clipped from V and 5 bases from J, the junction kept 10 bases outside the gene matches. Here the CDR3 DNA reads TGTGCCAGCAGTCCCGCCGGGACAGGGTTCAACGAGCAGTACTTC. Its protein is CASSPAGTGFNEQYF. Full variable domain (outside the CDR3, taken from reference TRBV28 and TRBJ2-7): DVKVTQSSRYLVKRTGEKVFLECVQDMDHENMFWYRQDPGLGLRLIYFSYDVKMKEKGDIPEGYSVSREKKERFSLILESASTNQTSMYLCASSPAGTGFNEQYFGPGTRLTVT.

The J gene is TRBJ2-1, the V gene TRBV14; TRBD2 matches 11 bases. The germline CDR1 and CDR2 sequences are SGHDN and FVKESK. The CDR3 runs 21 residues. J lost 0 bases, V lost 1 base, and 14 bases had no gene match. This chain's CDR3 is CASSQGGGLAGGLSSYNEQFF. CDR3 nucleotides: TGTGCCAGCAGCCAAGGAGGTGGGCTAGCGGGAGGCCTGAGCTCCTACAATGAGCAGTTCTTC.

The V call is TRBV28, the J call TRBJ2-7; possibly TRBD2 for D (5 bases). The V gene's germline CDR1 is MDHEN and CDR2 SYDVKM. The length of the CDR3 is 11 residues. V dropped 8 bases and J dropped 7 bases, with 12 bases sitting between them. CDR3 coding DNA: TGTGCCAGCGGCTACAGAGGGGAGCAGTACTTC. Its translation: CASGYRGEQYF. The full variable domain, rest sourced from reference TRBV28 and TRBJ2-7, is DVKVTQSSRYLVKRTGEKVFLECVQDMDHENMFWYRQDPGLGLRLIYFSYDVKMKEKGDIPEGYSVSREKKERFSLILESASTNQTSMYLCASGYRGEQYFGPGTRLTVT.

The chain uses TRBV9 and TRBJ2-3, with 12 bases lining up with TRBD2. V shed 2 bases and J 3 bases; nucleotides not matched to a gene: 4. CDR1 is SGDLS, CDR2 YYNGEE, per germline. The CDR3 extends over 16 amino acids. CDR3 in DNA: TGTGCCAGCAGCGTCCTAGCGGGGGGGGGTACAGATACGCAGTATTTT. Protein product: CASSVLAGGGTDTQYF.

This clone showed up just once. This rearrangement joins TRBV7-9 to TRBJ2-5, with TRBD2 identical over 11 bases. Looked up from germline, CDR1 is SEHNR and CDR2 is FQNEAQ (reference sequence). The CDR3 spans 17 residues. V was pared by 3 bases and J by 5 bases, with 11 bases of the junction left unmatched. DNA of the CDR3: TGTGCCAGCAGCTTCAGATTAGCGGGGGGGCCAAGGGAGACCCAGTACTTC. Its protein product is CASSFRLAGGPRETQYF.

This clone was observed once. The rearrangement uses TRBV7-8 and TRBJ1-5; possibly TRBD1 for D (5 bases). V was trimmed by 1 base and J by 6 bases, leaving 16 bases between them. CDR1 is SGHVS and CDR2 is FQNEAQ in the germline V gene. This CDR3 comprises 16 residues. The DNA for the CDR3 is TGTGCCAGCAGCTTAGATCGGCAGGGCTCTCTTCAGCCCCAGCATTTT. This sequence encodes CASSLDRQGSLQPQHF.

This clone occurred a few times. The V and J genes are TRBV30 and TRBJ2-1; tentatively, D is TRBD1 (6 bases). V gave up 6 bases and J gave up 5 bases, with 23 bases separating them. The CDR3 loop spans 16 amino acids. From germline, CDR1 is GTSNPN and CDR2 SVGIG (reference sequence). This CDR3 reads CACGRGPNTGNNEQFF. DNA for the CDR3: TGTGCCTGTGGCCGGGGCCCCAACACAGGGAACAATGAGCAGTTCTTC.

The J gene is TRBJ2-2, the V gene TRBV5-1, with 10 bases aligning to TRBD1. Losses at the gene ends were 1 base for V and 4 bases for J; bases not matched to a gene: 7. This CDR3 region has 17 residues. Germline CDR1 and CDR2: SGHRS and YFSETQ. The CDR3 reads CASSLSGQGVGTGELFF. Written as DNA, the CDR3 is TGCGCCAGCAGCTTGTCAGGACAGGGGGTAGGCACCGGGGAGCTGTTTTTT.

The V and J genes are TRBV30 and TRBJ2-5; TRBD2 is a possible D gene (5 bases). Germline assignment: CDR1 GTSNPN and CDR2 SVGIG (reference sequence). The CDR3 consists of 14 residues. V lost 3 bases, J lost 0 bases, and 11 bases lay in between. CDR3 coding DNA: TGTGCCTGGAGCAGGCGGGCGTACCAAGAGACCCAGTACTTC. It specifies CAWSRRAYQETQYF.

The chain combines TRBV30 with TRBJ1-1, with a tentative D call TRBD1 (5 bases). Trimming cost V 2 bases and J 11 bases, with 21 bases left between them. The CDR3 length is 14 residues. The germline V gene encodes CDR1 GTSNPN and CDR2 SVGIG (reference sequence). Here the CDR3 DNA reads TGTGCCTGGAGTACAACGGGGGGGGGAATGCATGCTTTCTTT. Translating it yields CAWSTTGGGMHAFF.

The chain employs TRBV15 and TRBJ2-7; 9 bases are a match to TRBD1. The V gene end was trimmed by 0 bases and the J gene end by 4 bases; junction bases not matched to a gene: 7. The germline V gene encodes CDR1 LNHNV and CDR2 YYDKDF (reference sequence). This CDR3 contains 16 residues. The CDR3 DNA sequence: TGTGCCACCAGCAGAGATCAGGGACAGGGTTGGTACGAGCAGTACTTC. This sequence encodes CATSRDQGQGWYEQYF.

CDR3 sequence: CASSPVSLNTEAFF. CDR3 DNA: TGTGCCAGCAGTCCCGTTAGTCTGAACACTGAAGCTTTCTTT. V usage is TRBV21-1 and J usage is TRBJ1-1. TRBV21-1 has pseudogene status. CDR3 length equals 14 residues.

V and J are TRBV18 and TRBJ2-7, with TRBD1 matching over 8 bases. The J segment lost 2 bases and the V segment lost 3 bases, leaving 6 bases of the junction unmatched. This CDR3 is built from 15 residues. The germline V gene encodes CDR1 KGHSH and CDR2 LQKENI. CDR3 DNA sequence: TGTGCCAGCTCACCCGGACAGGGCTTAACCTACGAGCAGTACTTC. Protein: CASSPGQGLTYEQYF.

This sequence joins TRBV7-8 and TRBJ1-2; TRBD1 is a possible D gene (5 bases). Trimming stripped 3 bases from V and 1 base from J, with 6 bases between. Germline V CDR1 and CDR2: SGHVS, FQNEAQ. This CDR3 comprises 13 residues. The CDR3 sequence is CASSFRGNYGYTF. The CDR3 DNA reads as TGTGCCAGCAGCTTTAGGGGTAACTATGGCTACACCTTC.

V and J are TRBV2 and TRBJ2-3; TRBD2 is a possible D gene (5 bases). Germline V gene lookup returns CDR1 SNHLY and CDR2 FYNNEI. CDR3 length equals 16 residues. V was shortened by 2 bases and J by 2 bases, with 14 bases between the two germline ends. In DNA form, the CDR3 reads TGTGCCAGCAGTGAAATTGAACTAGTGCACACAGATACGCAGTATTTT. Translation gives CASSEIELVHTDTQYF.

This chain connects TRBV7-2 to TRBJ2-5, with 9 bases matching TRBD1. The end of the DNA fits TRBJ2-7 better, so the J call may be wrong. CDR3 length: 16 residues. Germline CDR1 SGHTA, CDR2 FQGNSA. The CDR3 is CASSASGTGSYHEQYF. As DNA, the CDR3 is TGTGCCAGCAGCGCCTCCGGGACAGGGTCTTACCACGAGCAGTACTTC.

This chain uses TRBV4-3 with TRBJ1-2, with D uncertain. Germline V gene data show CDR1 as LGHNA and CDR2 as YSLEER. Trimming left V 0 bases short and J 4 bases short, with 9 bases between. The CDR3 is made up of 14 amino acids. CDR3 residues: CASSQDSRSYGYTF. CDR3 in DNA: TGCGCCAGCAGCCAAGATAGTAGGAGCTATGGCTACACCTTC.